What follows are 20 T cell receptor beta chains derived from one specimen sequenced in a study of regulatory T cells in long-lasting Graves disease. Time point defined: persistent/refractory GD, antithyroid drugs over 5 years with positive TRAb. PBMC RNA served as the TCR library source. The authors built TCR beta libraries using iRepertoire HTBI primers and Arm-PCR of CDR3 regions. MiXCR was run by TCRdb on the multiplex PCR reads, yielding one entry per CDR3 protein. The table includes 360,000 or so distinct CDR3 sequences, 20% to 25% detected once. Sequenced material: peripheral blood mononuclear cells (PBMCs), taken when the disease was refractory, from a patient treated with antithyroid drugs. The receptors were sampled from a woman aged 35 to 49 with Graves disease.

This clonotype was seen more than once but under ten times. The chain uses TRBV5-1 and TRBJ2-3; D is perhaps TRBD1 or TRBD2 (5 bases each). This CDR3 comprises 14 residues. Per germline, CDR1 SGHRS and CDR2 YFSETQ. V lost 7 bases to trimming and J lost 4 bases, with 16 bases between them. CDR3 sequence reads: CASGAGTPPDTQYF. In DNA form, the CDR3 reads TGCGCCAGCGGAGCCGGGACCCCACCAGATACGCAGTATTTT.

V gene TRBV20-1 combines with J gene TRBJ2-1; D remains ambiguous. Germline V CDR1 and CDR2: DFQATT, SNEGSKA (reference sequence). Trimming took 5 bases from V and 0 from J, leaving 11 bases between them. The CDR3 sequence is 14 residues long. Written as DNA, the CDR3 is TGCAGTGCTTCCGGGCCGCGCTCCTACAATGAGCAGTTCTTC. Encoded protein: CSASGPRSYNEQFF.

This chain joins TRBV28 and TRBJ2-5; D unclear. The CDR3 sequence is 12 residues long. CDR1 and CDR2 from the germline V gene are MDHEN and SYDVKM. V gave up 4 bases and J gave up 6 bases, with 9 bases separating them. In DNA form, the CDR3 reads TGTGCCAGCAGTTGGAGTTCAAAGACCCAGTACTTC. Protein sequence: CASSWSSKTQYF. Full variable domain (remainder filled in from reference TRBV28 and TRBJ2-5): DVKVTQSSRYLVKRTGEKVFLECVQDMDHENMFWYRQDPGLGLRLIYFSYDVKMKEKGDIPEGYSVSREKKERFSLILESASTNQTSMYLCASSWSSKTQYFGPGTRLLVL.

This chain uses TRBV4-1 with TRBJ1-1; D perhaps matches TRBD1 (6 bases). This CDR3 is 14 amino acids long. Trimming removed 1 base at V and 5 bases at J, with 11 bases between. CDR1 and CDR2 (germline): MGHRA, YSYEKL. This chain's CDR3 is CASSQVTGKTEAFF. In DNA form, the CDR3 reads TGCGCCAGCAGCCAAGTTACAGGGAAAACTGAAGCTTTCTTT.

The table lists this clonotype with a count of one. The rearrangement uses TRBV20-1 and TRBJ2-7; 7 bases map to TRBD2. CDR1 and CDR2 from the germline V gene are DFQATT and SNEGSKA (reference sequence). This CDR3 is built from 15 residues. Trimming took 3 bases from V and 3 from J; bases not matched to a gene: 11. The CDR3 here is CSASLWEGYFYEQYF. The CDR3 DNA follows: TGCAGTGCTAGTCTGTGGGAGGGATATTTCTACGAGCAGTACTTC.

The V and J genes are TRBV5-1 and TRBJ1-4, with D possibly TRBD1 on 5 matching bases. V was pared by 4 bases and J by 5 bases, with 21 bases between. Germline V gives CDR1 SGHRS, CDR2 YFSETQ. There are 17 residues in the CDR3. This chain's CDR3 is CASSPGIKAGGNEKLFF. CDR3 bases: TGCGCCAGCAGCCCAGGGATTAAGGCTGGAGGAAATGAAAAACTGTTTTTT.

This chain joins TRBV20-1 and TRBJ2-3; TRBD2 agrees at 14 bases. CDR1 and CDR2 from the germline V gene are DFQATT and SNEGSKA (reference sequence). Unmatched junction bases numbered 9, after V lost 6 bases and J lost 4 bases. The CDR3 has 16 residues. CDR3 sequence: CSARGLAGVRADTQYF. The CDR3 DNA is TGCAGTGCAAGGGGACTAGCGGGAGTACGTGCAGATACGCAGTATTTT.

This clonotype was detected only a few times. This chain connects TRBV15 to TRBJ1-5, with D possibly TRBD1 on 5 matching bases. The V gene lost 6 bases and the J gene lost 5 bases, with 14 bases spanning the gap. Germline V CDR1 and CDR2: LNHNV, YYDKDF (reference sequence). CDR3 length: 14 residues. In DNA form, the CDR3 reads TGTGCCACCAGTCCGTTCTGGGGCGATCAGCCCCAGCATTTT. It encodes CATSPFWGDQPQHF.

The CDR3 DNA reads TGTGCCAGCAGCTTAGTAGACAGGGGGCCTGAAGCTTTCTTT. Its protein product is CASSLVDRGPEAFF. V is TRBV7-9 and J is TRBJ1-1, with 10 bases lining up with TRBD1. V trimming: 1 base; J trimming: 6 bases; junction bases outside the gene matches: 2. The CDR3 extends over 14 amino acids. Germline V gene lookup returns CDR1 SEHNR and CDR2 FQNEAQ (reference sequence). The full variable domain, rest sourced from reference TRBV7-9 and TRBJ1-1, is DTGVSQNPRHKITKRGQNVTFRCDPISEHNRLYWYRQTLGQGPEFLTYFQNEAQLEKSRLLSDRFSAERPKGSFSTLEIQRTEQGDSAMYLCASSLVDRGPEAFFGQGTRLTVV.

The table lists this clonotype with many counts. The chain has TRBV28 and TRBJ1-4, with a tentative D call TRBD1 (5 bases). Germline V gene sequence: CDR1 MDHEN, CDR2 SYDVKM. Deletions cut 6 bases from V and 10 bases from J, with 21 bases between. The CDR3 totals 15 residues. The CDR3 DNA is TGTGCCAGCAGGACCCGAGAAGGGACGTCCTCAAAACTGTTTTTT. The encoded protein is CASRTREGTSSKLFF.

This clonotype was seen a few times. The V and J genes are TRBV15 and TRBJ1-1; D is undetermined. Germline V lookup: CDR1 LNHNV, CDR2 YYDKDF (reference sequence). The CDR3 covers 16 residues. Between the trimmed V and J ends, which lost 0 bases and 1 base, there was a span of 12 bases. The CDR3 bases are TGTGCCACCAGCAGAGATTCCATTTGGGGGAACACTGAAGCTTTCTTT. Its translation is CATSRDSIWGNTEAFF.

The V gene is TRBV7-2, the J gene TRBJ2-7; D is uncertain. This CDR3 is built from 14 residues. V dropped 2 bases and J dropped 0 bases, with 8 bases sitting between them. Germline loops: CDR1 SGHTA, CDR2 FQGNSA. CDR3 sequence: CASSLYASSYEQYF. The CDR3 DNA is TGTGCCAGCAGCTTATATGCTAGCTCCTACGAGCAGTACTTC.

The genes are TRBV20-1 and TRBJ2-1; TRBD2 matches 14 bases. The CDR3 loop spans 15 amino acids. The ends lost 6 bases at V and 8 bases at J; junction bases unmatched: 9. Germline values: CDR1 DFQATT, CDR2 SNEGSKA (reference sequence). CDR3 sequence reads: CSASRLAGGPDEQFF. The DNA of the CDR3 is TGCAGTGCCAGCCGACTAGCGGGAGGGCCGGATGAGCAGTTCTTC.

This clonotype was seen at least ten times. The chain employs TRBV2 and TRBJ2-7; tentative D call: TRBD2 (6 bases). CDR3 length: 16 residues. The germline gives CDR1 SNHLY, CDR2 FYNNEI. The ends were cut back, 4 bases at V and 2 bases at J, with 18 bases in the middle. CDR3 in DNA: TGTGCCAGCAGTGGGGGGGTGGCGGCCCCCCCCTACGAGCAGTACTTC. It yields the protein CASSGGVAAPPYEQYF.

The chain recombines TRBV12-5 with TRBJ2-1; 13 nucleotides line up with TRBD2. CDR1 is LGHNT and CDR2 is FRNRAP in the germline V gene. The V and J ends lost 0 bases and 8 bases, in that order; junction bases with no gene match: 4. This CDR3 has 16 residues. CDR3 nucleotide sequence: TGTGCTAGTGGTTTGGTACTAGCGGGAGGGGTTGATGAGCAGTTCTTC. As protein: CASGLVLAGGVDEQFF.

This clonotype was counted only a few times. V and J are TRBV12-3 or TRBV12-4 and TRBJ1-3; 8 bases are a match to TRBD1. V lost 6 bases to trimming and J lost 0 bases; unmatched junction nucleotides: 4. There are 15 residues in the CDR3. The CDR3, as DNA: TGTGCCAGCAGATGGGGACAGGACTCTGGAAACACCATATATTTT. Translation gives CASRWGQDSGNTIYF.

The DNA for the CDR3 is TGTGCCAGCAGAACGAGGGGGAGCCAAGAGACCCAGTACTTC. This gives the protein CASRTRGSQETQYF. V usage is TRBV6-1 and J usage is TRBJ2-5; maybe TRBD1 (6 bases). Germline assignment: CDR1 MNHNS and CDR2 SASEGT. The CDR3 consists of 14 residues. Trimming removed 6 bases from V and 1 base from J, with 12 bases in between.

The sample holds a few counts of this clonotype. The rearrangement joins TRBV7-8 to TRBJ2-6; TRBD1 agrees at 7 bases. The germline CDR1 and CDR2 sequences are SGHVS and FQNEAQ. Unmatched junction bases numbered 12, after V lost 4 bases and J lost 0 bases. The CDR3 length is 19 residues. The CDR3 sequence: CASSSPEGQYYSGANVLTF. The CDR3 nucleotides read TGTGCCAGCAGCTCCCCAGAGGGACAGTATTACTCTGGGGCCAACGTCCTGACTTTC.

The chain combines TRBV3-1 with TRBJ2-7; 11 bases are a match to TRBD2. This CDR3 has 15 residues. The trim removed 2 bases at V and 5 bases at J, leaving 5 bases unmatched. In germline, CDR1 is LGHDT, CDR2 YNNKEL (reference sequence). The CDR3 reads CASSQLAGGPDEQYF. The CDR3 nucleotides read TGTGCCAGCAGCCAATTAGCGGGAGGGCCCGACGAGCAGTACTTC.

Many counts were recorded for this clonotype. The V call is TRBV2, the J call TRBJ1-1; D perhaps matches TRBD1 (5 bases). The CDR3 is 12 residues long. Trimming removed 4 bases at V and 4 bases at J, with 7 bases between. CDR1 and CDR2 (germline): SNHLY, FYNNEI. In DNA form, the CDR3 reads TGTGCCAGCAGTGTGGGGGTCACTGAAGCTTTCTTT. It encodes CASSVGVTEAFF. The entire variable domain, with the rest obtained from reference TRBV2 and TRBJ1-1, is as follows: EPEVTQTPSHQVTQMGQEVILRCVPISNHLYFYWYRQILGQKVEFLVSFYNNEISEKSEIFDDQFSVERPDGSNFTLKIRSTKLEDSAMYFCASSVGVTEAFFGQGTRLTVV.